This entry lists 17 T cell receptor beta chains sequenced from one sample in a study of tumor and adjacent non-tumor tissue in lung cancer. TCRbeta libraries were built with three rounds of nested PCR, modified from ARM-PCR. One entry per CDR3 protein results from TCRdb running MiXCR on the multiplex PCR reads. This repertoire shows under 150,000 distinct CDR3 sequences, roughly 64% found once; its top ten account for 13%. The template was RNA from unsorted bulk tissue. Sequenced input: lung tumor tissue. The receptor source for this set is a man younger than 40 with non-small cell lung cancer.

Concerning this clonotype: A read error may produce the germline difference seen at one junction end. The chain recombines TRBV10-3 with TRBJ1-6; D is unresolved. In germline, CDR1 is ENHRY, CDR2 SYGVKD. CDR3 size: 16 residues. This chain's CDR3 is CAISESSSPYNSPLHF. The CDR3 coding sequence is TGTGCCATCAGTGAGTCGAGCAGCCCCTACAATTCACCCCTCCACTTT.

This clonotype was seen a few times. A much larger clone sits a single nucleotide away, making a read error possible. This chain links TRBV12-3 or TRBV12-4 with TRBJ2-3; no reliable D call. V lost 6 bases and J 0 bases, leaving 19 bases between the germline ends. CDR3 length equals 17 residues. CDR3 in amino acids: CASSPMDLWESTDTQYF. The CDR3, as DNA: TGTGCCAGCAGCCCCATGGATCTTTGGGAAAGCACAGATACGCAGTATTTT.

For this clonotype: A single base separates this from a much larger clone, so it may be a read error. The chain carries TRBV4-2 and TRBJ1-4; no clear D gene. Looked up from germline, CDR1 is LGHNA and CDR2 is YNFKEQ. There are 15 residues in the CDR3. For the CDR3, the DNA is TGTGCCAGCGGCCAAGACCTCCTATCCGGTGAAAAACTGTTTTTT. Amino acid sequence: CASGQDLLSGEKLFF.

For this clonotype: Germline and junction disagree at one end, which may indicate a read error. The chain recombines TRBV20-1 with TRBJ2-1; no reliable D call. Germline CDR1 DFQATT, CDR2 SNEGSKA (reference sequence). The CDR3 is 15 amino acids. CDR3 coding DNA: TGCAGTGTTAGAGAGACAACATCAGGAAGGAATGAGCAGTTCTTC. This codes for CSVRETTSGRNEQFF.

Note on this clonotype: The CDR3 carries no conserved terminal phenylalanine or tryptophan, so it likely arises from a read error. The chain carries TRBV24-1 and TRBJ2-1; 8 bases are a match to TRBD1. The CDR3 totals 16 residues. After removal of 6 bases from V and 3 bases from J, the junction contained 9 bases not matched to a gene. Per the germline V gene, CDR1 is KGHDR and CDR2 is SFDVKD. CDR3 sequence (DNA): TGTGCCACCAGTCCCCTGGGAGGACAGGGCTACAATGAGCAGTTCCTC. Its protein product is CATSPLGGQGYNEQFL.

V usage is TRBV28 and J usage is TRBJ2-5; D possibly corresponds to TRBD1 (7 bases). V lost 7 bases and J 5 bases, leaving 20 bases between the germline ends. Looked up from germline, CDR1 is MDHEN and CDR2 is SYDVKM. This CDR3 comprises 15 residues. CDR3 in amino acids: CASINRQGGWETQYF. The CDR3 coding sequence is TGTGCCAGCATTAACAGACAGGGAGGTTGGGAGACCCAGTACTTC. Full variable domain (missing parts from reference TRBV28 and TRBJ2-5): DVKVTQSSRYLVKRTGEKVFLECVQDMDHENMFWYRQDPGLGLRLIYFSYDVKMKEKGDIPEGYSVSREKKERFSLILESASTNQTSMYLCASINRQGGWETQYFGPGTRLLVL.

In regard to this clonotype: A junction boundary mismatches the germline segment, possibly from a read error. The chain joins TRBV20-1 to TRBJ2-5, with 8 nucleotides matching TRBD1. This CDR3 comprises 15 residues. In germline, CDR1 is DFQATT, CDR2 SNEGSKA (reference sequence). The CDR3 DNA sequence: TGCTGTGCAAGCCCAATCAGGGGGCGCAATGAGACCCAGTACTTC. It specifies CCASPIRGRNETQYF.

The table lists this clonotype with many counts. This CDR3 is CASSPRGRGSSYNEQFF. The CDR3 coding sequence is TGCGCCAGCAGCCCAAGAGGGAGGGGGAGCTCCTACAATGAGCAGTTCTTC. The chain uses TRBV4-3 and TRBJ2-1, with D possibly TRBD2 on 7 matching bases. This CDR3 has 17 amino acids. Germline CDR1 and CDR2: LGHNA and YSLEER. V shed 4 bases and J shed 0 bases, with 16 bases lying between them.

This clonotype was observed at least ten times. J is TRBJ2-7 and V is TRBV5-1, with 8 positions matching TRBD1. The CDR3 has 14 amino acids. J lost 4 bases, V lost 0 bases, and 3 bases had no gene match. Germline V gives CDR1 SGHRS, CDR2 YFSETQ. The DNA for the CDR3 is TGCGCCAGCAGCTTGGGGGGACAGGTTTACGAGCAGTACTTC. Its translation is CASSLGGQVYEQYF.

Of note for this clonotype: This may come from a read error, since a much larger clone is one base off. V is TRBV29-1 and J is TRBJ2-3; 11 bases fit TRBD2. Germline V gene data show CDR1 as SQVTM and CDR2 as ANQGSEA. V gave up 3 bases and J gave up 2 bases; unmatched junction bases: 4. The CDR3 extends over 15 amino acids. The CDR3: CSVESSGGTTDTQYF. The CDR3 DNA follows: TGCAGCGTTGAGTCTAGCGGGGGGACCACAGATACGCAGTATTTT.

Of note for this clonotype: The missing conserved phenylalanine or tryptophan at the end of this CDR3 makes a read error likely. CDR3 region: CASSSTGGNYEQYL. The CDR3 DNA is TGTGCCAGCAGCTCGACAGGGGGCAACTACGAGCAGTACTTA. The genes are TRBV11-2 and TRBJ2-7; 10 nucleotides line up with TRBD1. Trimming removed 4 bases from V and 3 bases from J; junction bases left unmatched: 3. The CDR3 runs to 14 residues. Germline assignment: CDR1 SGHAT and CDR2 FQNNGV.

About this clonotype itself: A much more abundant neighbour one base away suggests this may be a read error. This rearrangement joins TRBV12-3 or TRBV12-4 to TRBJ2-2, with D tentatively TRBD2 (6 bases). This CDR3 comprises 11 residues. The CDR3, as DNA: TGTGCCAGCAGTCAGCGCGGGGAGCTGTCTTTT. This sequence encodes CASSQRGELSF.

With regard to this clonotype: A read error is possible here, since a much larger clone lies one base away. CDR3 sequence (DNA): TGCAGTGCGGTACAGGGATCGCGAAAGTTCTTC. Encoded protein: CSAVQGSRKFF. The rearrangement uses TRBV20-1 and TRBJ2-1, with D maybe TRBD1 (6 bases). V shed 6 bases and J shed 14 bases, with 17 bases lying between them. This CDR3 is 11 amino acids long. The germline gives CDR1 DFQATT, CDR2 SNEGSKA (reference sequence).

Details on this clonotype: The conserved closing phenylalanine or tryptophan is absent in this CDR3, likely reflecting a read error. The chain is built from TRBV20-1 and TRBJ1-1, with D perhaps TRBD1 (5 bases). This CDR3 region has 15 residues. CDR1 is DFQATT and CDR2 is SNEGSKA in the germline V gene (reference sequence). V was shortened by 4 bases and J by 3 bases, with 18 bases between the two germline ends. This CDR3 is CSAITQDGEDTEAFI. The DNA for the CDR3 is TGCAGTGCTATCACACAGGATGGGGAAGACACTGAAGCTTTCATT.

The V gene is TRBV4-1, the J gene TRBJ2-7; a possible D gene is TRBD1 (6 bases). Germline loops: CDR1 MGHRA, CDR2 YSYEKL. V lost 0 bases to trimming and J lost 3 bases, with 15 bases between them. The CDR3 consists of 16 residues. The CDR3 DNA follows: TGCGCCAGCAGCCAAGACGAGACAGGACGGGACTACGAGCAGTACTTC. This encodes CASSQDETGRDYEQYF.

This clonotype was recorded many times. The rearrangement uses TRBV20-1 and TRBJ2-5; perhaps TRBD2 as D (6 bases). The CDR3 is 14 amino acids. The V end was cut by 3 bases, the J end by 4 bases, with 15 bases between. From germline, CDR1 is DFQATT and CDR2 SNEGSKA (reference sequence). The DNA for the CDR3 is TGCAGTGCTAGTTTTCTAGCGCTAGGAGAGACCCAGTACTTC. Its protein is CSASFLALGETQYF.

Here the CDR3 DNA reads TGCAGTGCTCAAGAGGACAGCAGGATACAAGAGACCCAGTACTTC. Translated: CSAQEDSRIQETQYF. The rearrangement uses TRBV20-1 and TRBJ2-5, with D perhaps TRBD1 (6 bases). This CDR3 is built from 15 residues. V shed 5 bases and J shed 2 bases, with 18 bases lying between them. CDR1 is DFQATT, CDR2 SNEGSKA, per germline (reference sequence).